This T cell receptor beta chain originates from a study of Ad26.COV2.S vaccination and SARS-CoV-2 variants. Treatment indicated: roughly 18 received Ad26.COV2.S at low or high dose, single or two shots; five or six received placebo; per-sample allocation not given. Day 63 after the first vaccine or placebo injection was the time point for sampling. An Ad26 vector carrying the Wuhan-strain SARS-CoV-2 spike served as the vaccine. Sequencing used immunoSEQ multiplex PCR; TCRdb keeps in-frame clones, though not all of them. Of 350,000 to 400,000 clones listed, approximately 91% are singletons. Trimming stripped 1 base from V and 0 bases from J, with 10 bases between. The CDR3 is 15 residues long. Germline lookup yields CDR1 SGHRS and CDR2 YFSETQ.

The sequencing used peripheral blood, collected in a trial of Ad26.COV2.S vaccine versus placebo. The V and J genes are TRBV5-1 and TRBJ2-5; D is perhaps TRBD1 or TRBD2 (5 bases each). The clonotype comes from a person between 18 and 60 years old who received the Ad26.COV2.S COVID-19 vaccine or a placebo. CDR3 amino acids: CASSLTGAYQETQYF. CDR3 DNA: TGCGCCAGCAGCTTGACCGGGGCGTACCAAGAGACCCAGTACTTC.